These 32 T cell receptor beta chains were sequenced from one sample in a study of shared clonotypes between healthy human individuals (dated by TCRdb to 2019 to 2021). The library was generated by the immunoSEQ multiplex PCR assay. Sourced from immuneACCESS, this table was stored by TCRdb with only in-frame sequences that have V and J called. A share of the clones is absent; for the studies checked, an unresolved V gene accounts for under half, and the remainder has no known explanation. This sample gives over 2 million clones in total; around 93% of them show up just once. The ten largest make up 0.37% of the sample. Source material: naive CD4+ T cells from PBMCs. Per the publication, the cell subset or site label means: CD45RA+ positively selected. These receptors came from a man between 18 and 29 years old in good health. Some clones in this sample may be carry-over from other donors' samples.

The CDR3, as DNA: TGTGCCAGCAGTTCTGGATTTTATGGCTACACCTTC. It specifies CASSSGFYGYTF. The chain recombines TRBV6-6 with TRBJ1-2; D is ambiguous. Per the germline V gene, CDR1 is MNHNY and CDR2 is SVGAGI (reference sequence). The V end was cut by 4 bases, the J end by 5 bases, with 8 bases between. This CDR3 contains 12 residues.

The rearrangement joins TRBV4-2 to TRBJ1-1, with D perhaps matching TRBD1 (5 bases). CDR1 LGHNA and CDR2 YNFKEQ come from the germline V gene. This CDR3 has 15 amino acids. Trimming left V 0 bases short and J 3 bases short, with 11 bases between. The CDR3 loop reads CASSQDPRVYTEAFF. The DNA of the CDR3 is TGTGCCAGCAGCCAAGATCCCAGGGTTTACACTGAAGCTTTCTTT.

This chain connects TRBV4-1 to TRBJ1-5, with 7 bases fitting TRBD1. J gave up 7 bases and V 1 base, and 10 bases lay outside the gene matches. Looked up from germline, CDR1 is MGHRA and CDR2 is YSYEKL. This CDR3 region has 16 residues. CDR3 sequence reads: CASSQVGRGYEQPQHF. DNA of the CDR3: TGCGCCAGCAGCCAAGTCGGCAGGGGGTATGAGCAGCCCCAGCATTTT.

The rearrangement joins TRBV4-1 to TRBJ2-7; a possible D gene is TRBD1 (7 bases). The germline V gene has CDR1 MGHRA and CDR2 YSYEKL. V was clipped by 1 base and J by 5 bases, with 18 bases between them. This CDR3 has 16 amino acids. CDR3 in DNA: TGCGCCAGCAGCCAAGGCGTTTCGGCAGGGGGGCACGAGCAGTACTTC. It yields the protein CASSQGVSAGGHEQYF.

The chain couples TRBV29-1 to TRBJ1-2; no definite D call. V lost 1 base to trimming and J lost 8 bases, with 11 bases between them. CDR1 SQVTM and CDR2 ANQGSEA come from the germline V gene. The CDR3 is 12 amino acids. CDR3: CSVEGHTGGYTF. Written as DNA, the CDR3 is TGCAGCGTTGAAGGCCACACCGGGGGCTACACCTTC.

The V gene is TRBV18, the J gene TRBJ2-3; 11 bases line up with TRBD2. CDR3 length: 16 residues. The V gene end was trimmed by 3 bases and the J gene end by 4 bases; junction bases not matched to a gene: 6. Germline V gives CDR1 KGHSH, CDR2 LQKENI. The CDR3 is CASSPALAGVADTQYF. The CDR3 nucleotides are TGTGCCAGCTCACCGGCACTAGCGGGAGTCGCAGATACGCAGTATTTT.

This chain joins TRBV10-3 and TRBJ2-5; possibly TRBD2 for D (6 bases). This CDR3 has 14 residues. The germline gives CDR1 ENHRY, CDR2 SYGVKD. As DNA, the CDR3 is TGTGCTTCGCGGGAACAAATACAATCTGAGACCCAGTACTTC. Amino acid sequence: CASREQIQSETQYF.

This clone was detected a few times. Here the CDR3 reads CASSTHRGTEAFF. The CDR3 bases are TGTGCCAGCAGCACACACAGGGGCACTGAAGCTTTCTTT. The rearrangement joins TRBV7-2 to TRBJ1-1; 7 bases are shared with TRBD1. J was trimmed by 4 bases and V by 5 bases; bases with no gene match: 4. Per the germline V gene, CDR1 is SGHTA and CDR2 is FQGNSA. The CDR3 loop spans 13 amino acids. Together with reference TRBV7-2 and TRBJ1-1, the CDR3 gives the full variable domain: GAGVSQSPSNKVTEKGKDVELRCDPISGHTALYWYRQSLGQGLEFLIYFQGNSAPDKSGLPSDRFSAERTGGSVSTLTIQRTQQEDSAVYLCASSTHRGTEAFFGQGTRLTVV.

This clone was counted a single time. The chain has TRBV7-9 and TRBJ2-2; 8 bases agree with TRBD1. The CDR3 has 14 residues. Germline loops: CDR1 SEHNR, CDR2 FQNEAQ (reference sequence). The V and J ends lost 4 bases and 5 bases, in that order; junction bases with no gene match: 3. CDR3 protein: CASSSQGATGELFF. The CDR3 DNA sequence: TGTGCCAGCAGCTCCCAGGGGGCTACCGGGGAGCTGTTTTTT.

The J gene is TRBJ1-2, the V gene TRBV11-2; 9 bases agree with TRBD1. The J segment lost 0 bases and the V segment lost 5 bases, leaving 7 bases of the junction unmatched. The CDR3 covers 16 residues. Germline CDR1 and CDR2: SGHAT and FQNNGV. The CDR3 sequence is CASSPRRDRANYGYTF. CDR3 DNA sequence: TGTGCCAGCAGCCCCAGGCGGGACAGGGCTAACTATGGCTACACCTTC.

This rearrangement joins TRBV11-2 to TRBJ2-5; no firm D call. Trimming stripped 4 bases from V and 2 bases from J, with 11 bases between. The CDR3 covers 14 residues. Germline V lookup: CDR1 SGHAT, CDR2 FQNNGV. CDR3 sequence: CASSSGRIQETQYF. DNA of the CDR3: TGTGCCAGCAGCTCTGGACGTATTCAAGAGACCCAGTACTTC.

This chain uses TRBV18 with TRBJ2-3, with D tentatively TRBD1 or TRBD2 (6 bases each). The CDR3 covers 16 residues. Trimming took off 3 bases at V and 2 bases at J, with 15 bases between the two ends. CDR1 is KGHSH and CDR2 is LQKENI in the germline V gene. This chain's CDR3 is CASSPGAGSVTDTQYF. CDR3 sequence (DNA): TGTGCCAGCTCACCGGGGGCGGGATCTGTCACAGATACGCAGTATTTT. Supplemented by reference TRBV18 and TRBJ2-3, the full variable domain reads NAGVMQNPRHLVRRRGQEARLRCSPMKGHSHVYWYRQLPEEGLKFMVYLQKENIIDESGMPKERFSAEFPKEGPSILRIQQVVRGDSAAYFCASSPGAGSVTDTQYFGPGTRLTVL.

The CDR3 loop reads CASSPTWGQPQHF. The CDR3 coding sequence is TGTGCCAGCAGCCCCACTTGGGGTCAGCCCCAGCATTTT. The chain carries TRBV28 and TRBJ1-5; D gene uncertain. CDR1 is MDHEN, CDR2 SYDVKM, per germline. The CDR3 has 13 amino acids. The ends were cut back, 6 bases at V and 6 bases at J, with 12 bases in the middle.

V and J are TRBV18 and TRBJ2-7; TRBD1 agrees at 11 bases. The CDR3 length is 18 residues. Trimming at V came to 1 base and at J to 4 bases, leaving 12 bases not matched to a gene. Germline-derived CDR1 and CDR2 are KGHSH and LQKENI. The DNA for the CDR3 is TGTGCCAGCTCACCACGTAGAGGATTCGGGACAGGGGGATACGAGCAGTACTTC. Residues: CASSPRRGFGTGGYEQYF.

The CDR3 sequence: CAGGEGGYTEAFF. The CDR3 DNA is TGTGCCGGAGGAGAAGGTGGGTACACTGAAGCTTTCTTT. J is TRBJ1-1 and V is TRBV2; no clear D gene. Germline CDR1 and CDR2: SNHLY and FYNNEI. The V and J ends lost 11 bases and 3 bases respectively, with 16 bases between them. This CDR3 comprises 13 residues.

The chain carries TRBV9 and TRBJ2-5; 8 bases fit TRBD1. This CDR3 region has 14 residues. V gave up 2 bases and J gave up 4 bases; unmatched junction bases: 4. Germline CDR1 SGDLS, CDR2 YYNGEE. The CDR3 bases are TGTGCCAGCAGCGTTCAACAGGGGGGAGAGACCCAGTACTTC. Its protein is CASSVQQGGETQYF. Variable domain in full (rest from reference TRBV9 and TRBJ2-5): DSGVTQTPKHLITATGQRVTLRCSPRSGDLSVYWYQQSLDQGLQFLIQYYNGEERAKGNILERFSAQQFPDLHSELNLSSLELGDSALYFCASSVQQGGETQYFGPGTRLLVL.

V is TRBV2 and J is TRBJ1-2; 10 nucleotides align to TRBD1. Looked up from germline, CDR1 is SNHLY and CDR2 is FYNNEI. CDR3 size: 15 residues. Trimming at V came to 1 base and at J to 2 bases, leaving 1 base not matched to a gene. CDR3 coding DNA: TGTGCCAGCAGTGAAGAGGGACAGGGGAACTATGGCTACACCTTC. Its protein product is CASSEEGQGNYGYTF.

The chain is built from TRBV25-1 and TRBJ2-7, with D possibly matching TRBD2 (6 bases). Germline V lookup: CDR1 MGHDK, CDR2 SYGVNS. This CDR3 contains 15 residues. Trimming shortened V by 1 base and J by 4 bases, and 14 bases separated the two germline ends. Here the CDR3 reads CASSESSPGRYEQYF. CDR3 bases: TGTGCCAGCAGTGAATCCTCCCCAGGGAGGTACGAGCAGTACTTC.

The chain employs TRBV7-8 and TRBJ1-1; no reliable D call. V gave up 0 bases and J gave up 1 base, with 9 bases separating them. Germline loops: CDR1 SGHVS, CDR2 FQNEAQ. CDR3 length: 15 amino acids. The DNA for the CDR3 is TGTGCCAGCAGCTTAGCGGTAGGGAAGAACACTGAAGCTTTCTTT. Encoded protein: CASSLAVGKNTEAFF.

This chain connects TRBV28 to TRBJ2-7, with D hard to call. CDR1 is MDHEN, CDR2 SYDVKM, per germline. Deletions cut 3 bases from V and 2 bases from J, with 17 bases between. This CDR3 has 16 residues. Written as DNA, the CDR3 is TGTGCCAGCAGTTTCTCGCTTACAGTGACGACCTACGAGCAGTACTTC. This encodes CASSFSLTVTTYEQYF.

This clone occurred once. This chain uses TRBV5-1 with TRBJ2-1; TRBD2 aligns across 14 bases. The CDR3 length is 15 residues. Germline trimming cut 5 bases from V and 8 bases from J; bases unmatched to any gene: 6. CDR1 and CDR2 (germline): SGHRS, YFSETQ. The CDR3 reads CASSPGTSGRHEQFF. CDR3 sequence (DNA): TGCGCCAGCAGTCCCGGGACTAGCGGGAGACATGAGCAGTTCTTC.

The CDR3 DNA is TGTGCCAGCAGTGCCCGTCCCGGGACAGGGACTGGGGCCAACGTCCTGACTTTC. Protein product: CASSARPGTGTGANVLTF. The V and J genes are TRBV28 and TRBJ2-6, with 9 bases aligning to TRBD1. The CDR3 is 18 residues long. In germline, CDR1 is MDHEN, CDR2 SYDVKM. V was pared by 5 bases and J by 2 bases, with 10 bases of the junction left unmatched.

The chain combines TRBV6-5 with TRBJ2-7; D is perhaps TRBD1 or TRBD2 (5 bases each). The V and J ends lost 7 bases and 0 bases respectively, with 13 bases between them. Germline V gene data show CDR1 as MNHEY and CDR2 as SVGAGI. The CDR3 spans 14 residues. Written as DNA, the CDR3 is TGTGCCAGCACCACCGACGGGACCTCCTACGAGCAGTACTTC. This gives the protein CASTTDGTSYEQYF.

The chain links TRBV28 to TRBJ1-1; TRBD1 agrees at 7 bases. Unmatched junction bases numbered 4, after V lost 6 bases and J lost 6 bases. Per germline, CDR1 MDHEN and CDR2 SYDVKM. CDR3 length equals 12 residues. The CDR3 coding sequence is TGTGCCAGCAGGACAGGGAGCCCTGAAGCTTTCTTT. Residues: CASRTGSPEAFF.

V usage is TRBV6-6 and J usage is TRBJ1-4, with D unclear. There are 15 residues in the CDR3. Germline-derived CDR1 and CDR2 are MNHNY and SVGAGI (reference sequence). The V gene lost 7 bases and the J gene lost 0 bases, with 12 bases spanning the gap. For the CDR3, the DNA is TGTGCCAGCAAGTTACCGAGGACAACTAATGAAAAACTGTTTTTT. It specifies CASKLPRTTNEKLFF.

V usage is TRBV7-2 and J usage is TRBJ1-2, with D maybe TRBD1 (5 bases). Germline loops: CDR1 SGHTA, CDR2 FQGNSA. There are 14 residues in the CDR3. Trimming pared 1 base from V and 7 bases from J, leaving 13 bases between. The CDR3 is CASSLGVVQGGYTF. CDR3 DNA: TGTGCCAGCAGCTTAGGGGTGGTGCAGGGTGGCTACACCTTC. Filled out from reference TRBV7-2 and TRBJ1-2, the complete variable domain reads GAGVSQSPSNKVTEKGKDVELRCDPISGHTALYWYRQSLGQGLEFLIYFQGNSAPDKSGLPSDRFSAERTGGSVSTLTIQRTQQEDSAVYLCASSLGVVQGGYTFGSGTRLTVV.

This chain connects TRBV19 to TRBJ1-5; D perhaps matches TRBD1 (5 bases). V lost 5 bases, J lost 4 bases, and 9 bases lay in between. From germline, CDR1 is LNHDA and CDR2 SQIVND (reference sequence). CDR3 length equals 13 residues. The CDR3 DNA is TGTGCCAGTAGTGTACAGGCTAATCAGCCCCAGCATTTT. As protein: CASSVQANQPQHF.

The CDR3 loop reads CASSPRGAYNEQFF. CDR3 nucleotides: TGTGCCAGCAGTCCTAGAGGCGCCTACAATGAGCAGTTCTTC. The gene calls are TRBV2 and TRBJ2-1; no reliable D call. Deletions cut 5 bases from V and 2 bases from J, with 10 bases between. The CDR3 has 14 amino acids. Germline values: CDR1 SNHLY, CDR2 FYNNEI.

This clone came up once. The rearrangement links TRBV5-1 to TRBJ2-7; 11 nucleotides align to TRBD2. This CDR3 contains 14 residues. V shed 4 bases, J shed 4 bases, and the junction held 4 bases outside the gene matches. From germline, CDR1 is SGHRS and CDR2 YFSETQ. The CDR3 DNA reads TGCGCCAGCAGCCAGGGACTAGCGGAGTACGAGCAGTACTTC. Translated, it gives CASSQGLAEYEQYF. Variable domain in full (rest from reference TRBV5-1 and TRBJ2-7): KAGVTQTPRYLIKTRGQQVTLSCSPISGHRSVSWYQQTPGQGLQFLFEYFSETQRNKGNFPGRFSGRQFSNSRSEMNVSTLELGDSALYLCASSQGLAEYEQYFGPGTRLTVT.

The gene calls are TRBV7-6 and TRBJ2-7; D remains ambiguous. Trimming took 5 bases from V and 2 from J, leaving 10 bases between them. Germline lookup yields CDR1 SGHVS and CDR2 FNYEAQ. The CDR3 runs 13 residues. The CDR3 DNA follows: TGTGCCAGCAGCCTTGAGGTTGCCTACGAGCAGTACTTC. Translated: CASSLEVAYEQYF.

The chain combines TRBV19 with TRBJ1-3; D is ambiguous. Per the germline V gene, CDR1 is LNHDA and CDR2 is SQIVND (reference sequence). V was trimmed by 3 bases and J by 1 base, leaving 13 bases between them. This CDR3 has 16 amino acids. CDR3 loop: CASSIGRTRSGNTIYF. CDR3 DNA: TGTGCCAGTAGTATTGGACGAACTAGATCTGGAAACACCATATATTTT.

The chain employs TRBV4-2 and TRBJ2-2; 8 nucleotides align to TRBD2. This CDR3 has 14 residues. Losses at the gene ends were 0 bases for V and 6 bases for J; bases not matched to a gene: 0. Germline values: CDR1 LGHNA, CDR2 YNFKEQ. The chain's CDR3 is CASSQDGGAGELFF. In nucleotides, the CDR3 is TGTGCCAGCAGCCAAGACGGGGGGGCCGGGGAGCTGTTTTTT.